This TCR beta chain was profiled in a study of blood T cells in healthy people across ages. A sample-barcoded 5' primer and a J-beta primer mix were used in a second PCR of about 6 to 12 cycles. TCRdb processed the 5' RACE reads anew with MiXCR; each CDR3 protein has one entry. The sample consists of around 1.5 million distinct CDR3 sequences, about 35% of them appearing once. Comment on this clonotype: The antigen remains unidentified.

The study, taken as a whole, reports: The recorded TCR beta diversity per million T cells decreased in a roughly linear manner with age.

Peripheral blood from each donor was collected in a volume of ten milliliters. V was pared by 5 bases and J by 6 bases, with 15 bases between. CDR3 length equals 14 residues. Germline CDR1 is MNHNS and CDR2 is SASEGT. The sequenced sample consisted of blood. The rearrangement joins TRBV6-1 to TRBJ2-3; D may be TRBD1 (6 bases). The sequence was obtained from a woman between 25 and 40 years old in good health. The CDR3 reads CASSPAFQGDTQYF. The DNA for the CDR3 is TGTGCCAGCAGTCCCGCCTTTCAGGGGGATACGCAGTATTTT.